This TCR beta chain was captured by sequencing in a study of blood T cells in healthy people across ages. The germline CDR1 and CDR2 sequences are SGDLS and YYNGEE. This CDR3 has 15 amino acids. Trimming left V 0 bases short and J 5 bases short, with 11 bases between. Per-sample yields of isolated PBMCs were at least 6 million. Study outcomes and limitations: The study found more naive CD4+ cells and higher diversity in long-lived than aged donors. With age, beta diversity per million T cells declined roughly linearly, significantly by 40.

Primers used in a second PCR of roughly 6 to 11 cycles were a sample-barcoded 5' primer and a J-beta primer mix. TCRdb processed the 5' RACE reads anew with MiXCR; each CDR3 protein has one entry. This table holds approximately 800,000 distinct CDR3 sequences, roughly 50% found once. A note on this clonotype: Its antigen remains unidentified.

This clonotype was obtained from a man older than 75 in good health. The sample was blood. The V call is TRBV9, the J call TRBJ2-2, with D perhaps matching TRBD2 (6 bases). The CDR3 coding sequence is TGTGCCAGCAGCGTAGCTGCTGGAGGGACCGGGGAGCTGTTTTTT. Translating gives CASSVAAGGTGELFF.